This T cell receptor beta chain appears in the sequencing data of a study of radiotherapy plus CTLA-4 blockade in lung cancer. Focal radiation was given together with CTLA-4 blockade (ipilimumab) to patients with chemo-refractory metastatic non-small-cell lung cancer. The table lists this clone with a count of one. Its antigen is currently unknown. Sequencing used immunoSEQ multiplex PCR; TCRdb keeps in-frame clones, though not all of them. The sample contains approximately 80,000 clones, nearly 75% of which appear only once. Whole-study findings and limits: In blood, tumor-derived TCR clones expanded after radiotherapy plus ipilimumab.

The source is a human donor with non-small cell lung cancer whose response to radiotherapy plus ipilimumab could not be evaluated. The material was peripheral blood, obtained from a patient treated with radiotherapy plus ipilimumab.

CDR3 in DNA: TGTGCCAGCAGCCCCTACCAAGAGACCCAGTACTTC. Translated, it gives CASSPYQETQYF. The chain combines TRBV7-9 with TRBJ2-5, with D uncertain. The V gene lost 5 bases and the J gene lost 0 bases, with 4 bases spanning the gap. The CDR3 contains 12 residues. CDR1 and CDR2 (germline): SEHNR, FQNEAQ (reference sequence).